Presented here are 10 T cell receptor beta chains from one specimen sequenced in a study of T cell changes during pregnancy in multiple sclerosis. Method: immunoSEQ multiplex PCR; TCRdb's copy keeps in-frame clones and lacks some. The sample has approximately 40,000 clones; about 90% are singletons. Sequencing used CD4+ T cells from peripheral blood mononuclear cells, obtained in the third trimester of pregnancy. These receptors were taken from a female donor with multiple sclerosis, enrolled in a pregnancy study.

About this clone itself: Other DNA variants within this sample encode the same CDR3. DNA for the CDR3: TGTGCCAGCAGTCTTACGCTAGGGGCGGAGACCCAGTACTTC. Its translation is CASSLTLGAETQYF. The chain couples TRBV7-2 to TRBJ2-5; D possibly corresponds to TRBD1 (5 bases). The CDR3 extends over 14 amino acids. The germline gives CDR1 SGHTA, CDR2 FQGNSA. Trimming cost V 6 bases and J 5 bases, with 16 bases left between them.

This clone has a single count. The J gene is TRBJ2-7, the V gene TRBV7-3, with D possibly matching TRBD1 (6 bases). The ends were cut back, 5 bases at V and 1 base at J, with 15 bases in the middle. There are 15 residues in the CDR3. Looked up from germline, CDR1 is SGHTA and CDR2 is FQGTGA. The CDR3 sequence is CASSPGQIMSYEQYF. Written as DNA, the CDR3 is TGTGCCAGCAGCCCCGGACAGATTATGTCCTACGAGCAGTACTTC.

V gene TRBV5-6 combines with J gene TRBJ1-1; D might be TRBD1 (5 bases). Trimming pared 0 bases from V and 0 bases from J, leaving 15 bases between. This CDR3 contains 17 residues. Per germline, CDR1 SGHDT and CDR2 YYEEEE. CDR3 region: CASSLGQLRLMNTEAFF. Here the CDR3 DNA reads TGTGCCAGCAGCTTGGGACAGCTCAGACTCATGAACACTGAAGCTTTCTTT. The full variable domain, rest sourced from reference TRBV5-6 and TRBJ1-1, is DAGVTQSPTHLIKTRGQQVTLRCSPKSGHDTVSWYQQALGQGPQFIFQYYEEEERQRGNFPDRFSGHQFPNYSSELNVNALLLGDSALYLCASSLGQLRLMNTEAFFGQGTRLTVV.

CDR3 bases: TGCGCCAGCAGCCCACGGAATAGCGGGAGAGGGGGAACTGGGTACGAGCAGTACTTC. Translating gives CASSPRNSGRGGTGYEQYF. The gene calls are TRBV5-1 and TRBJ2-7, with 9 bases matching TRBD2. The CDR3 is made up of 19 amino acids. Germline-derived CDR1 and CDR2 are SGHRS and YFSETQ. The trim removed 4 bases at V and 4 bases at J, leaving 21 bases unmatched.

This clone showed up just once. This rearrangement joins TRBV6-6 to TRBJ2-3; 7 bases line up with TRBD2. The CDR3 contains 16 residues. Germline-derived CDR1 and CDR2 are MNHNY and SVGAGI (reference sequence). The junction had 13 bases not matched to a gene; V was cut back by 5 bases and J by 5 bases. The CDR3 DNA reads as TGTGCCAGCAGTGCCCTTCTAGCGGCGGGAGTAGATACGCAGTATTTT. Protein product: CASSALLAAGVDTQYF.

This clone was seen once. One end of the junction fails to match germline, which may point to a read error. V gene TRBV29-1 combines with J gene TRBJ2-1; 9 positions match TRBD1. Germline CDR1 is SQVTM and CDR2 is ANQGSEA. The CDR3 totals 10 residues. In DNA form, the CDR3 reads TGCAGCGCCGAACAGGGGGCCTCGATCTTC. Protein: CSAEQGASIF.

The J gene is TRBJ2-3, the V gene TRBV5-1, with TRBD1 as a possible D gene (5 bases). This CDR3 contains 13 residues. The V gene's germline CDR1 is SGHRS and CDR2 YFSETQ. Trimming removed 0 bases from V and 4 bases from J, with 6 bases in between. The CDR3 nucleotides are TGCGCCAGCAGCTTGGAAGGGGCAGATACGCAGTATTTT. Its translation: CASSLEGADTQYF.

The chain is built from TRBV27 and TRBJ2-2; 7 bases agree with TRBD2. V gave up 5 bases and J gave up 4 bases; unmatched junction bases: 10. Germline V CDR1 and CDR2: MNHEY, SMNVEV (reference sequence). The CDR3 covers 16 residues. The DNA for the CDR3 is TGTGCCAGCAGTAGTGGACTAGGAGGCAGCACCGGGGAGCTGTTTTTT. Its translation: CASSSGLGGSTGELFF.

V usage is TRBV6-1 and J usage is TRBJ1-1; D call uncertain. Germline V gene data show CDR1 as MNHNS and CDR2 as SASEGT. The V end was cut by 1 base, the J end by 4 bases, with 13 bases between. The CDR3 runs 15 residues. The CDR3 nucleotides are TGTGCCAGCAGTGAAGAGGCGCGGTTGAGCACTGAAGCTTTCTTT. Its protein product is CASSEEARLSTEAFF.

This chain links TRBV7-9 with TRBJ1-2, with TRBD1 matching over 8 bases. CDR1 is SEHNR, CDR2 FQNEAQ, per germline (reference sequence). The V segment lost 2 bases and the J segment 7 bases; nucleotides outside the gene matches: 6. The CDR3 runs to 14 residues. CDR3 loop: CASSLQGAEGGYTF. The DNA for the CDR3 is TGTGCCAGCAGCTTACAGGGGGCGGAGGGTGGCTACACCTTC.